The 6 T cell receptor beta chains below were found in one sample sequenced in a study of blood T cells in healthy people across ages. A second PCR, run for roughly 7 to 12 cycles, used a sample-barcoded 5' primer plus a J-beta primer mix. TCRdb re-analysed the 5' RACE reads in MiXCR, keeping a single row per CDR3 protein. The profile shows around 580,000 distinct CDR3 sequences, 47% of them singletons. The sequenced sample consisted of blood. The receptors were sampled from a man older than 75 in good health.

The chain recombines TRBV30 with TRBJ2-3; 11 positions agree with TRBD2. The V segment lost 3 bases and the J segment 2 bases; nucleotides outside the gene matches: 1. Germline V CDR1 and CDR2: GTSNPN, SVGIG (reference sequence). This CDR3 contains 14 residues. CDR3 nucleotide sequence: TGTGCCTGGAGGGGACTAGCGGTCACAGATACGCAGTATTTT. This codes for CAWRGLAVTDTQYF.

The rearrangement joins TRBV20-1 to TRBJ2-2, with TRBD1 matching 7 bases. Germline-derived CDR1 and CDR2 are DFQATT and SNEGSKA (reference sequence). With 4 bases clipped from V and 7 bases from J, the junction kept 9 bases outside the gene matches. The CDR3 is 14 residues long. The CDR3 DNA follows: TGCAGTGCTACCGGACAGGCTATCGGCGGGGAGCTGTTTTTT. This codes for CSATGQAIGGELFF.

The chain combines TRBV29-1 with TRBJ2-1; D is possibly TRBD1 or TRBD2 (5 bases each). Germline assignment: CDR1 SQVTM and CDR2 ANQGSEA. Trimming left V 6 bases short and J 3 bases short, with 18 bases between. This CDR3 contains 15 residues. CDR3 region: CSVGVGVVLYNEQFF. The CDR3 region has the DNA TGCAGCGTGGGGGTAGGGGTGGTGCTCTACAATGAGCAGTTCTTC.

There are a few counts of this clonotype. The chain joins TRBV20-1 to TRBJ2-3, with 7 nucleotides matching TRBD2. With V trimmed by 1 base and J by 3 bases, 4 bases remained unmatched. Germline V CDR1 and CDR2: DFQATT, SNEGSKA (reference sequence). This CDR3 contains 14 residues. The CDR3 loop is CSARVLAATDTQYF. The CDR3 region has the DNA TGCAGTGCTAGAGTTCTAGCGGCAACAGATACGCAGTATTTT.

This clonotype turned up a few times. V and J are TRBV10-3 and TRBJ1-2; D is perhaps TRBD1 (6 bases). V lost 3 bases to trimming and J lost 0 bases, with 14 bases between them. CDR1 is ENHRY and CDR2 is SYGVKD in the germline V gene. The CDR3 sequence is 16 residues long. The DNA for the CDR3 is TGTGCCATCAGTGATGGGAGACAGGCTTCTAACTATGGCTACACCTTC. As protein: CAISDGRQASNYGYTF.

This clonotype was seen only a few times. Here the CDR3 reads CSAELGGGTEAFF. The DNA for the CDR3 is TGCAGTGCTGAACTTGGGGGGGGCACTGAAGCTTTCTTT. The V and J genes are TRBV20-1 and TRBJ1-1; possibly TRBD1 for D (5 bases). Germline V lookup: CDR1 DFQATT, CDR2 SNEGSKA (reference sequence). The CDR3 contains 13 residues. V was pared by 5 bases and J by 4 bases, with 14 bases between.